This T cell receptor beta chain was captured by sequencing in a study of T cells after yellow fever vaccination. Each CDR3 protein gets one entry after TCRdb re-called the 5' RACE reads with MiXCR. The sample records hundreds of thousands of distinct CDR3 sequences, 18% being singletons. This clonotype occurred a few times. V was clipped by 3 bases and J by 8 bases, with 13 bases between them. From germline, CDR1 is SGHNT and CDR2 YYREEE (reference sequence). The length of the CDR3 is 13 residues. The sample here was PBMCs, taken before the yellow fever booster vaccination. V is TRBV5-4 and J is TRBJ2-3, with D unresolved. The TCR was taken from a man aged 18 to 29 who received the YFV17D yellow fever vaccine. CDR3 sequence: CASSYDGLGTQYF. The CDR3 DNA sequence: TGTGCCAGCAGCTATGACGGTTTAGGTACGCAGTATTTT.